The T cell receptor beta chain under discussion was sequenced for a study of cytomegalovirus exposure and HLA in healthy donors. Healthy individuals who donated bone marrow served as the donors. The CDR3 has 15 residues. J lost 1 base, V lost 4 bases, and 3 bases had no gene match. The V gene's germline CDR1 is MNHEY and CDR2 SMNVEV (reference sequence). The PCR employed 60 Vbeta primers together with 13 Jbeta primers. Sequenced by immunoSEQ multiplex PCR; TCRdb stores in-frame clones only, minus some. This table holds 200,000 or so clones, approximately 80% found once. Study results and caveats: Using a false discovery rate of 0.05, a later analysis showed that about 16,000 TCR beta sequences were associated with HLA alleles. An apparent linkage of common viral pathogens to several of the most significant clusters emerged in a later analysis. Analysis was performed later, and it showed HLA-associated TCR beta chains to be more clonally expanded than equally common others.

In regard to this clone: The target antigen is unknown.

The chain carries TRBV27 and TRBJ1-5; 8 positions agree with TRBD1. This clonotype was sampled from a man aged 45-60 years in good health and CMV-seronegative. Material: PBMCs. This chain's CDR3 is CASSWDRKSNQPQHF. In DNA form, the CDR3 reads TGTGCCAGCAGTTGGGACAGGAAGAGCAATCAGCCCCAGCATTTT.